These T cell receptor beta chains were read from a single sample in a study of T cell changes during pregnancy in multiple sclerosis. Profiling relied on immunoSEQ multiplex PCR, and the TCRdb table lists in-frame clones only, not all of them. The sample includes about 25,000 clones, under 95% of them seen just once. The input for sequencing was CD8+ T cells from peripheral blood mononuclear cells, taken in the third trimester of pregnancy. These receptors were collected from a female donor in good health, enrolled as a control in a pregnancy study. CDR3s include the opening cysteine and the closing phenylalanine or tryptophan. A D gene is named only where the DNA matches it firmly. Rows may omit the clone size; those that give it use once, few, many or a size class.

cdr3_aa	cdr3_nt	v_call	j_call	clone_size	d_call
CASSPPLAGVSWETQYF	TGTGCCAGCAGCCCACCCCTAGCGGGAGTTTCATGGGAGACCCAGTACTTC	TRBV7-9	TRBJ2-5	once	TRBD2
CASSELPAAPYEQYF	TGTGCCAGCAGTGAATTACCGGCGGCTCCCTACGAGCAGTACTTC	TRBV2	TRBJ2-7	NA	NA
CASEEGYEQYF	TGTGCCAGCGAGGAGGGCTACGAGCAGTACTTC	TRBV6-6	TRBJ2-7	few	NA
CSVVEGSYNEQFF	TGCAGCGTTGTGGAGGGTTCCTACAATGAGCAGTTCTTC	TRBV29-1	TRBJ2-1	NA	NA
CASGLQGASGYTF	TGTGCTAGTGGTTTGCAGGGGGCAAGCGGCTACACCTTC	TRBV12-5	TRBJ1-2	NA	TRBD1
CASSQLSRSAYNEQFF	TGCGCCAGCAGCCAACTTTCTCGGAGCGCCTACAATGAGCAGTTCTTC	TRBV4-1	TRBJ2-1	NA	NA
CSVVVIGETQYF	TGCAGCGTGGTCGTGATCGGAGAGACCCAGTACTTC	TRBV29-1	TRBJ2-5	NA	NA
CASSGKGQGINTEAFF	TGTGCCAGCAGCGGAAAGGGACAGGGAATCAACACTGAAGCTTTCTTT	TRBV7-9	TRBJ1-1	NA	TRBD1
CASREDRAPNTEAFF	TGCGCCAGCAGGGAAGACAGGGCCCCGAACACTGAAGCTTTCTTT	TRBV10-1	TRBJ1-1	NA	TRBD1
CASSQLATSSYEQYF	TGTGCCAGCAGCCAATTAGCGACAAGCTCCTACGAGCAGTACTTC	TRBV4-2	TRBJ2-7	NA	NA
CASTGPGTGDGEQYF	TGTGCCAGCACCGGACCCGGGACAGGGGACGGCGAGCAGTACTTC	TRBV2	TRBJ2-7	NA	TRBD1
CASSEEVSGSTEQFF	TGTGCCAGCAGTGAAGAGGTTAGCGGGAGTACGGAGCAGTTCTTC	TRBV6-1	TRBJ2-1	NA	TRBD2
CASSYSWQGHYNEQFF	TGTGCCAGCAGTTACTCTTGGCAGGGGCACTACAATGAGCAGTTCTTC	TRBV6-5	TRBJ2-1	NA	NA
CASSSAAGTQGNEQFF	TGTGCCAGCAGCTCGGCCGCCGGGACTCAGGGCAATGAGCAGTTCTTC	TRBV5-4	TRBJ2-1	NA	NA
CASSEGDTPNTGELFF	TGTGCCAGCAGTGAAGGCGACACCCCGAACACCGGGGAGCTGTTTTTT	TRBV6-1	TRBJ2-2	NA	NA
CASSIEGVREQFF	TGTGCCAGTAGTATAGAAGGGGTGAGAGAGCAGTTCTTC	TRBV19	TRBJ2-1	NA	NA
CASSQAPQADGYTF	TGCGCCAGCAGCCAAGCCCCACAGGCGGATGGCTACACCTTC	TRBV4-1	TRBJ1-2	NA	NA
CASSVGQGGLNTEAFF	TGTGCCAGCAGCGTTGGACAGGGGGGGCTGAACACTGAAGCTTTCTTT	TRBV5-4	TRBJ1-1	NA	TRBD1
CASSLWPSGGSYNEQFF	TGCGCCAGCAGCCTCTGGCCTAGCGGGGGATCCTACAATGAGCAGTTCTTC	TRBV4-1	TRBJ2-1	NA	TRBD2
CASSQEARPNYGYTF	TGCGCCAGCAGCCAAGAAGCGCGGCCTAACTATGGCTACACCTTC	TRBV4-1	TRBJ1-2	NA	NA
CASSSGGGTEAFF	TGCGCCAGCAGCTCAGGGGGTGGGACTGAAGCTTTCTTT	TRBV5-1	TRBJ1-1	NA	TRBD1
CASSNSRSGNTIYF	TGTGCCAGTAGTAATTCCAGGTCTGGAAACACCATATATTTT	TRBV19	TRBJ1-3	NA	NA
CASSARTGVNTEAFF	TGTGCCAGCAGTGCCCGGACGGGGGTGAACACTGAAGCTTTCTTT	TRBV27	TRBJ1-1	NA	NA
CASSDNTGTSGRYEQYF	TGTGCCAGCAGCGATAACACCGGGACTAGCGGCCGTTACGAGCAGTACTTC	TRBV9	TRBJ2-7	NA	TRBD2
CASSQGGGRTYEQYF	TGTGCCAGCAGCCAGGGAGGGGGGAGAACCTACGAGCAGTACTTC	TRBV7-2	TRBJ2-7	NA	NA
CASSLRDTRFELFF	TGTGCCAGCAGCCTCCGGGACACCCGGTTCGAACTGTTTTTT	TRBV9	TRBJ1-4	NA	NA
CASSPDRQPQHF	TGTGCCAGTAGTCCGGACAGACAGCCCCAGCATTTT	TRBV19	TRBJ1-5	few	NA
CASSFGFIYEQYF	TGTGCCAGCAGTTTCGGGTTTATCTACGAGCAGTACTTC	TRBV27	TRBJ2-7	NA	NA
CASSNSRAGGGDEQFF	TGTGCTAGCAGTAACAGCCGAGCGGGGGGGGGCGATGAGCAGTTCTTC	TRBV7-7	TRBJ2-1	NA	TRBD2
CASSEYPEETQYF	TGTGCCAGCAGCGAATACCCAGAAGAGACCCAGTACTTC	TRBV7-9	TRBJ2-5	NA	NA
CASSPQGTYGYTF	TGTGCCAGCAGCCCCCAGGGCACCTATGGCTACACCTTC	TRBV25-1	TRBJ1-2	NA	NA
CASSEGGGATDTQYF	TGTGCCAGCAGTGAGGGCGGGGGGGCCACAGATACGCAGTATTTT	TRBV6-4	TRBJ2-3	few	TRBD2
CASSEVRDFNYGYTF	TGTGCCAGCAGTGAAGTGAGGGACTTTAACTATGGCTACACCTTC	TRBV2	TRBJ1-2	NA	NA
CASRMGLAGAAYNEQFF	TGTGCCAGCAGGATGGGACTAGCGGGGGCGGCCTACAATGAGCAGTTCTTC	TRBV2	TRBJ2-1	NA	TRBD2
CASGSTSGGEPIYGTQYF	TGTGCCAGCGGATCGACTAGCGGGGGTGAACCGATTTATGGTACGCAGTATTTT	TRBV5-4	TRBJ2-3	NA	TRBD2
CASTSLAGINEQFF	TGTGCCAGTACCTCCCTAGCGGGAATCAATGAGCAGTTCTTC	TRBV19	TRBJ2-1	few	TRBD2
CASSRTGTSGNEQFF	TGTGCCAGCAGTCGTACCGGGACTAGCGGCAATGAGCAGTTCTTC	TRBV6-4	TRBJ2-1	NA	TRBD2
CASSPSGGEADTQYF	TGTGCCAGCAGTCCAAGCGGAGGGGAGGCAGATACGCAGTATTTT	TRBV6-4	TRBJ2-3	NA	NA
CASSYGGSYEQYF	TGTGCCAGCAGTTACGGCGGCTCCTACGAGCAGTACTTC	TRBV6-5	TRBJ2-7	NA	NA
CASSLQRFNNEQFF	TGTGCCAGCAGCTTGCAGCGGTTTAACAATGAGCAGTTCTTC	TRBV11-1	TRBJ2-1	NA	NA
CASSPGQGEAFF	TGCGCCAGCAGCCCCGGACAGGGAGAAGCTTTCTTT	TRBV4-1	TRBJ1-1	NA	TRBD1